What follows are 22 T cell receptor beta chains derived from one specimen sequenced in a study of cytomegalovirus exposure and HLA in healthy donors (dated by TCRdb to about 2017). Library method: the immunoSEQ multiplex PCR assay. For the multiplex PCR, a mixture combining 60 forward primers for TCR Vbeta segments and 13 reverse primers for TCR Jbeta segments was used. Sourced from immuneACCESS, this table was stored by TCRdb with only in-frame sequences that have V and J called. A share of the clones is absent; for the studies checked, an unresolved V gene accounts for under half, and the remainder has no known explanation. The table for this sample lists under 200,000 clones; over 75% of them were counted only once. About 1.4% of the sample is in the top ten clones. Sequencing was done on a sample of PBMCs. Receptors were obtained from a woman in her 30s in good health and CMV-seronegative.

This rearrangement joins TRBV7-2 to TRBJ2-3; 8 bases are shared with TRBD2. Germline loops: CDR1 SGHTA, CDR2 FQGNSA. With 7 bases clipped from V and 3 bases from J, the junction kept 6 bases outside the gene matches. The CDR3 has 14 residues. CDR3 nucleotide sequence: TGTGCCAGCACACTAGCGGTGGGAACAGATACGCAGTATTTT. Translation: CASTLAVGTDTQYF.

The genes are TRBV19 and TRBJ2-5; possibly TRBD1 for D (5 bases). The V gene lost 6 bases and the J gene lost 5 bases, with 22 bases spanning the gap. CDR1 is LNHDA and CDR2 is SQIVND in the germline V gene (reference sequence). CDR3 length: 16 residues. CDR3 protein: CASRPDAARARETQYF. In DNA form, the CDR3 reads TGTGCCAGTAGACCCGATGCGGCCAGGGCAAGGGAGACCCAGTACTTC. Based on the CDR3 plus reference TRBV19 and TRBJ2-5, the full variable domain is DGGITQSPKYLFRKEGQNVTLSCEQNLNHDAMYWYRQDPGQGLRLIYYSQIVNDFQKGDIAEGYSVSREKKESFPLTVTSAQKNPTAFYLCASRPDAARARETQYFGPGTRLLVL.

The CDR3, as DNA: TGTGCCAGCAGTCCTTCGGGACAGGGGTACACTGAAGCTTTCTTT. Translated: CASSPSGQGYTEAFF. The V gene is TRBV6-5, the J gene TRBJ1-1; 10 bases fit TRBD1. CDR1 MNHEY and CDR2 SVGAGI come from the germline V gene. This CDR3 comprises 15 residues. J was trimmed by 3 bases and V by 5 bases; bases with no gene match: 6.

In DNA form, the CDR3 reads TGCGCCAGCAGCTTGAAGGGGGGGGACACCGGGGAGCTGTTTTTT. Amino acid sequence: CASSLKGGDTGELFF. The chain links TRBV5-1 to TRBJ2-2; TRBD2 is a possible D gene (7 bases). This CDR3 is built from 15 residues. The germline gives CDR1 SGHRS, CDR2 YFSETQ. V was shortened by 1 base and J by 3 bases, with 10 bases between the two germline ends.

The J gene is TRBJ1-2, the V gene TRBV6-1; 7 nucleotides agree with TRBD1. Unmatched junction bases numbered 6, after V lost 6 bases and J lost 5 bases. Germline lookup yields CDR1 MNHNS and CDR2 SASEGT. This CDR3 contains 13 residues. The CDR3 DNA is TGTGCCAGCAGGCAGGGGACAGCGTATGGCTACACCTTC. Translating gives CASRQGTAYGYTF.

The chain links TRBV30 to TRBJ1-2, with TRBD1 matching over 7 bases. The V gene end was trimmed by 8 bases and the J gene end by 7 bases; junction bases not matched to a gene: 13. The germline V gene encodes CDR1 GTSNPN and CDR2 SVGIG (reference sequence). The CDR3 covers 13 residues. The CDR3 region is CAGFGVTGLGYTF. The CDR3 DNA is TGTGCCGGATTCGGGGTGACAGGGCTTGGCTACACCTTC.

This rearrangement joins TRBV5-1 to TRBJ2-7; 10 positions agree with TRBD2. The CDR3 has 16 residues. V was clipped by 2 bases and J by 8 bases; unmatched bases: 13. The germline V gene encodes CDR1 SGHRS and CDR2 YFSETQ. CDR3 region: CASSLIGASGGSQQYF. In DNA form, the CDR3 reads TGCGCCAGCAGCTTAATCGGGGCTAGCGGGGGCTCGCAGCAGTACTTC.

CDR3 bases: TGTGCCAGTAGTATTGGGGAAGGAGGTCAGCCCCAGCATTTT. Translation gives CASSIGEGGQPQHF. The V gene is TRBV19, the J gene TRBJ1-5; the D is unclear. Germline CDR1 LNHDA, CDR2 SQIVND (reference sequence). V gave up 3 bases and J gave up 6 bases, with 12 bases separating them. This CDR3 has 14 amino acids.

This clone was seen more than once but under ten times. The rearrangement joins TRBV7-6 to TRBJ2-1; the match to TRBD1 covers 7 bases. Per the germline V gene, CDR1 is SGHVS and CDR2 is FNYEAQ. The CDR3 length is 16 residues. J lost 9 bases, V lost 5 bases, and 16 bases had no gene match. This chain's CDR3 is CASSRNTGDGVGEQFF. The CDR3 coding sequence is TGTGCCAGCAGCCGTAATACAGGGGACGGGGTTGGTGAGCAGTTCTTC.

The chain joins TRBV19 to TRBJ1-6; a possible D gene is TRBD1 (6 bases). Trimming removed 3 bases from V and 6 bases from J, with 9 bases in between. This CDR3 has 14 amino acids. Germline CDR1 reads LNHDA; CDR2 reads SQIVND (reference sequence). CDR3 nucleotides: TGTGCCAGTAGTATTGAAGGGGGTAATTCACCCCTCCACTTT. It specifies CASSIEGGNSPLHF. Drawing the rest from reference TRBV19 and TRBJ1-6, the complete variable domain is DGGITQSPKYLFRKEGQNVTLSCEQNLNHDAMYWYRQDPGQGLRLIYYSQIVNDFQKGDIAEGYSVSREKKESFPLTVTSAQKNPTAFYLCASSIEGGNSPLHFGNGTRLTVT.

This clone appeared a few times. The CDR3 spells CAWGGQALNEQFF. In DNA, the CDR3 is TGTGCCTGGGGAGGACAGGCACTAAATGAGCAGTTCTTC. The rearrangement joins TRBV30 to TRBJ2-1; 7 bases fit TRBD1. The CDR3 totals 13 residues. J gave up 7 bases and V 5 bases, and 8 bases lay outside the gene matches. Germline CDR1 is GTSNPN and CDR2 is SVGIG (reference sequence).

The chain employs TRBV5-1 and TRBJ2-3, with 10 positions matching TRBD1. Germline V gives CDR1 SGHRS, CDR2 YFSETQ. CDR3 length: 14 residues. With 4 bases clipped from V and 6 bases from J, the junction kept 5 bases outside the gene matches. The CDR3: CASSKTGGRDTQYF. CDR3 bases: TGCGCCAGCAGCAAGACAGGGGGCAGGGATACGCAGTATTTT.

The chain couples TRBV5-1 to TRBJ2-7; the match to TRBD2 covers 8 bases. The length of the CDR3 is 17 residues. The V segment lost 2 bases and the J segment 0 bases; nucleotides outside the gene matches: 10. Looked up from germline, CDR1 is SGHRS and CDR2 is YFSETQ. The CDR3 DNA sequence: TGCGCCAGCAGCTTTTGGACTGGCGGGGGGAACTCCTACGAGCAGTACTTC. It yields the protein CASSFWTGGGNSYEQYF. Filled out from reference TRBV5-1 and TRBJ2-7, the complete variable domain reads KAGVTQTPRYLIKTRGQQVTLSCSPISGHRSVSWYQQTPGQGLQFLFEYFSETQRNKGNFPGRFSGRQFSNSRSEMNVSTLELGDSALYLCASSFWTGGGNSYEQYFGPGTRLTVT.

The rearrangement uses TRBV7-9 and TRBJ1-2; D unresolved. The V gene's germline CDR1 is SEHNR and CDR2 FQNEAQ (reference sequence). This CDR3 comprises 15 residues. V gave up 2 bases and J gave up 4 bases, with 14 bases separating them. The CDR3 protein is CASSLISRLSYGYTF. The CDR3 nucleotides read TGTGCCAGCAGCTTAATTAGCCGGCTTTCCTATGGCTACACCTTC.

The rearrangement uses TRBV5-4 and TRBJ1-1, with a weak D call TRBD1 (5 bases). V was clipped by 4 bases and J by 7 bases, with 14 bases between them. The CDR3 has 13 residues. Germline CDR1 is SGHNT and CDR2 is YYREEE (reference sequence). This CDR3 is CASSPPAGIEAFF. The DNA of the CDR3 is TGTGCCAGCAGCCCGCCAGCAGGGATTGAAGCTTTCTTT.

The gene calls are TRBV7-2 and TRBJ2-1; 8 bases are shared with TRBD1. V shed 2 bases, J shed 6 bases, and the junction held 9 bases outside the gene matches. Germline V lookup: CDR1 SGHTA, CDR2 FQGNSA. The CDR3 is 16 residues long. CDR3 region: CASSLHSGGRSNEQFF. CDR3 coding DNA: TGTGCCAGCAGCTTACATTCAGGGGGCAGGAGCAATGAGCAGTTCTTC.

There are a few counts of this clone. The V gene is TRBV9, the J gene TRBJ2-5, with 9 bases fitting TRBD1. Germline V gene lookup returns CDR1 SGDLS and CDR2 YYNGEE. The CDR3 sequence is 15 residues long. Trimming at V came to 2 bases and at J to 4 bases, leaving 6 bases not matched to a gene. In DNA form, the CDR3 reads TGTGCCAGCAGCGTGTCAACAGGGGGCCTAGAGACCCAGTACTTC. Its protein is CASSVSTGGLETQYF.

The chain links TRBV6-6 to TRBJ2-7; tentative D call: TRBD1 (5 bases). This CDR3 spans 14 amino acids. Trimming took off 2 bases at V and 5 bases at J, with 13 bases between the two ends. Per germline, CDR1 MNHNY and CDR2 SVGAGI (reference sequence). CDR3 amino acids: CASSYPGEDNEQYF. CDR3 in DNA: TGTGCCAGCAGTTACCCCGGAGAGGACAACGAGCAGTACTTC.

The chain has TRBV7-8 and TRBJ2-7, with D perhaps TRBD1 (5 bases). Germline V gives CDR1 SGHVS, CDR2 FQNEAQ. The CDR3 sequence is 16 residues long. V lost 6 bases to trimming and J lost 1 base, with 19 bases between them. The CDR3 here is CASRTLIGAGSYEQYF. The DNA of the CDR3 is TGTGCCAGCAGAACTCTCATAGGGGCTGGATCCTACGAGCAGTACTTC.

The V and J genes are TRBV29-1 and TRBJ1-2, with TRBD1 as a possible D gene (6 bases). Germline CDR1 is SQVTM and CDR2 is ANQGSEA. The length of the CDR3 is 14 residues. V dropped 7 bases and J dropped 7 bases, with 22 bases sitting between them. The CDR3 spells CSALSGSGAFGYTF. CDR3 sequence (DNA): TGCAGCGCCTTGAGTGGGTCAGGGGCGTTTGGCTACACCTTC.

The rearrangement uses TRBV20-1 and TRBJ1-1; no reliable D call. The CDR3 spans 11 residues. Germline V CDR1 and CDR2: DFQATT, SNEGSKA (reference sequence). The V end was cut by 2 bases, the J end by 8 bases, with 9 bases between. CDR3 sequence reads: CSARPSQEAFF. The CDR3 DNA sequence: TGCAGTGCTAGACCTAGTCAAGAAGCTTTCTTT.

CDR3 amino acids: CASRGQSMNTEAFF. Here the CDR3 DNA reads TGTGCCAGCAGAGGACAGAGCATGAACACTGAAGCTTTCTTT. The chain employs TRBV6-4 and TRBJ1-1, with D maybe TRBD1 (6 bases). CDR3 length: 14 residues. Germline V gene sequence: CDR1 MRHNA, CDR2 SNTAGT. V was clipped by 6 bases and J by 0 bases, with 11 bases between them.